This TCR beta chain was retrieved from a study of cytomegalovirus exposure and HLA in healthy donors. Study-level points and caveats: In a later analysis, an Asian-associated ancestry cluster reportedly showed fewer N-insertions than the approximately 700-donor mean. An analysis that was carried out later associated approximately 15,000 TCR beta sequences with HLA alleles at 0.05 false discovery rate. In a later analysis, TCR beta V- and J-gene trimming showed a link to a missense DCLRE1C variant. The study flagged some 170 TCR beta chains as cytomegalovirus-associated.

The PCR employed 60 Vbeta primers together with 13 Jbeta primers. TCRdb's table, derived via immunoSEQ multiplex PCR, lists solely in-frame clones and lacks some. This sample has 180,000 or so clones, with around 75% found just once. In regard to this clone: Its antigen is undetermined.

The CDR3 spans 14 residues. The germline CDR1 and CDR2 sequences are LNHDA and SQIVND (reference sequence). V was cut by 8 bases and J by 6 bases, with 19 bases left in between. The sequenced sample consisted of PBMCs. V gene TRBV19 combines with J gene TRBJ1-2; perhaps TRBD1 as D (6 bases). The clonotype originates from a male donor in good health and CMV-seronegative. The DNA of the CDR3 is TGTGCCAGTGGACACAGGGAACCTAGGCATGGCTACACCTTC. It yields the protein CASGHREPRHGYTF.